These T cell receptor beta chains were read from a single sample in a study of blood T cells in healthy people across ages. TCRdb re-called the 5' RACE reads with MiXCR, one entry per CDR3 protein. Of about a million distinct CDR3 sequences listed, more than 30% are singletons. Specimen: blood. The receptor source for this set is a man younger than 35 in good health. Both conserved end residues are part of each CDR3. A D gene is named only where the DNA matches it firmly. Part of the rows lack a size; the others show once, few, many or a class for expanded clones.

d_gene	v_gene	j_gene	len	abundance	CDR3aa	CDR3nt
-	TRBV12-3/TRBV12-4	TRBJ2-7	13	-	CASSVGPVGEQYF	TGTGCCAGCAGTGTAGGGCCTGTCGGCGAGCAGTACTTC
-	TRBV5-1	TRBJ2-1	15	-	CASSLAALRYNEQFF	TGCGCCAGCAGCTTGGCCGCCTTGCGGTACAATGAGCAGTTCTTC
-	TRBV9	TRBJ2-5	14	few	CASSADRLGETQYF	TGTGCCAGCAGCGCGGACAGACTTGGGGAGACCCAGTACTTC
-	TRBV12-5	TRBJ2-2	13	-	CASRPGDTGELFF	TGTGCTAGTCGCCCAGGGGATACCGGGGAGCTGTTTTTT
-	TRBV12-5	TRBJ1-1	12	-	CASTPLTTEAFF	TGTGCTAGCACCCCTCTGACCACTGAAGCTTTCTTT
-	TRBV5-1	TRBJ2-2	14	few	CASSLAGYTGELFF	TGCGCCAGCAGCTTGGCAGGTTACACCGGGGAGCTGTTTTTT
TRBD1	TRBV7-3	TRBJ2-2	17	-	CASSSPRQGGSGGELFF	TGTGCCAGCAGCTCACCAAGACAGGGGGGTAGTGGCGGGGAGCTGTTTTTT
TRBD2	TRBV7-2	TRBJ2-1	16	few	CASSFGTSESYNEQFF	TGTGCCAGCAGCTTCGGGACTAGCGAGTCCTACAATGAGCAGTTCTTC
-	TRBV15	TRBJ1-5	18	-	CATSRLSPKSISNQPRHF	TGTGCCACCAGCCGACTATCGCCAAAATCGATTAGCAATCAGCCCCGGCATTTT
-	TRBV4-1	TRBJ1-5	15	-	CASSQGYYGNQPQHF	TGCGCCAGCAGCCAAGGGTATTACGGCAATCAGCCCCAGCATTTT